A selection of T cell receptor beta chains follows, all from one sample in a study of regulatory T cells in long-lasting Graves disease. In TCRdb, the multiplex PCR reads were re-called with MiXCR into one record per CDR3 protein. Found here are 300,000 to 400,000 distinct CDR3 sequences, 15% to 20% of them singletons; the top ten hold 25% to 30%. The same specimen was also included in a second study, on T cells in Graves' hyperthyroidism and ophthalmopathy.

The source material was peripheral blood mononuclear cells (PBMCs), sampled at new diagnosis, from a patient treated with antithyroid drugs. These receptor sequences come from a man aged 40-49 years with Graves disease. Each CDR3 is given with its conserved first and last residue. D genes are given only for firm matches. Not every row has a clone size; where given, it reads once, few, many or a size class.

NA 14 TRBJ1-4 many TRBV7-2 TGTGCCAGCAGCGCTCCGGGACGGCATGAAAAACTGTTTTTT CASSAPGRHEKLFF
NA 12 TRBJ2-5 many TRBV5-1 TGCGCCAGCAGCCGGGACGGAGAGACCCAGTACTTC CASSRDGETQYF
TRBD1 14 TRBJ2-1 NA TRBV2 TGTGCCAGCAGAGGGACAGGGGCCTACAATGAGCAGTTCTTC CASRGTGAYNEQFF
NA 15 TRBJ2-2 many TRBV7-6 TGTGCCAGCAGCCCAGCCCTTAGCTTGGCCGGGGAGCTGTTTTTT CASSPALSLAGELFF
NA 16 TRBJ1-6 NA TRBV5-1 TGCGCCAGCAGCTTGGGGTCCACAGGGATTAATTCACCCCTCCACTTT CASSLGSTGINSPLHF
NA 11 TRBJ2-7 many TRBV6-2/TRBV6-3 TGTGCCAGCAGTGAAGCCTTAGAGCAGTACTTC CASSEALEQYF
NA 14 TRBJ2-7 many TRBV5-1 TGCGCCAGCAGCCCCGATCCGAACTCCTACGAGCAGTACTTC CASSPDPNSYEQYF
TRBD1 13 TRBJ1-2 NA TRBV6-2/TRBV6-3 TGTGCCAGCAGGACGACAGGGGGCTATGGCTACACCTTC CASRTTGGYGYTF
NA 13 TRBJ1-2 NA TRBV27 TGTGCCAGCAGTCCGCGACGTAACTATGGCTACACCTTC CASSPRRNYGYTF
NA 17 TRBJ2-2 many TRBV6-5 TGTGCCAGCAGTTACGAGTTGGCCGCCACGAACACCGGGGAGCTGTTTTTT CASSYELAATNTGELFF
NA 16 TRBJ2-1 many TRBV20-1 TGCAGTGCTAGAGGCTATGGGGGGAGCTCCTACAATGAGCAGTTCTTC CSARGYGGSSYNEQFF
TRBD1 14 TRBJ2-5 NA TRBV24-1 TGTGCCACCGGGACAGGGTCCTCCCAAGAGACCCAGTACTTC CATGTGSSQETQYF
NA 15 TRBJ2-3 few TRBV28 TGTGCCAGCAGTCGGGACACATTTCGCCTTGATACGCAGTATTTT CASSRDTFRLDTQYF